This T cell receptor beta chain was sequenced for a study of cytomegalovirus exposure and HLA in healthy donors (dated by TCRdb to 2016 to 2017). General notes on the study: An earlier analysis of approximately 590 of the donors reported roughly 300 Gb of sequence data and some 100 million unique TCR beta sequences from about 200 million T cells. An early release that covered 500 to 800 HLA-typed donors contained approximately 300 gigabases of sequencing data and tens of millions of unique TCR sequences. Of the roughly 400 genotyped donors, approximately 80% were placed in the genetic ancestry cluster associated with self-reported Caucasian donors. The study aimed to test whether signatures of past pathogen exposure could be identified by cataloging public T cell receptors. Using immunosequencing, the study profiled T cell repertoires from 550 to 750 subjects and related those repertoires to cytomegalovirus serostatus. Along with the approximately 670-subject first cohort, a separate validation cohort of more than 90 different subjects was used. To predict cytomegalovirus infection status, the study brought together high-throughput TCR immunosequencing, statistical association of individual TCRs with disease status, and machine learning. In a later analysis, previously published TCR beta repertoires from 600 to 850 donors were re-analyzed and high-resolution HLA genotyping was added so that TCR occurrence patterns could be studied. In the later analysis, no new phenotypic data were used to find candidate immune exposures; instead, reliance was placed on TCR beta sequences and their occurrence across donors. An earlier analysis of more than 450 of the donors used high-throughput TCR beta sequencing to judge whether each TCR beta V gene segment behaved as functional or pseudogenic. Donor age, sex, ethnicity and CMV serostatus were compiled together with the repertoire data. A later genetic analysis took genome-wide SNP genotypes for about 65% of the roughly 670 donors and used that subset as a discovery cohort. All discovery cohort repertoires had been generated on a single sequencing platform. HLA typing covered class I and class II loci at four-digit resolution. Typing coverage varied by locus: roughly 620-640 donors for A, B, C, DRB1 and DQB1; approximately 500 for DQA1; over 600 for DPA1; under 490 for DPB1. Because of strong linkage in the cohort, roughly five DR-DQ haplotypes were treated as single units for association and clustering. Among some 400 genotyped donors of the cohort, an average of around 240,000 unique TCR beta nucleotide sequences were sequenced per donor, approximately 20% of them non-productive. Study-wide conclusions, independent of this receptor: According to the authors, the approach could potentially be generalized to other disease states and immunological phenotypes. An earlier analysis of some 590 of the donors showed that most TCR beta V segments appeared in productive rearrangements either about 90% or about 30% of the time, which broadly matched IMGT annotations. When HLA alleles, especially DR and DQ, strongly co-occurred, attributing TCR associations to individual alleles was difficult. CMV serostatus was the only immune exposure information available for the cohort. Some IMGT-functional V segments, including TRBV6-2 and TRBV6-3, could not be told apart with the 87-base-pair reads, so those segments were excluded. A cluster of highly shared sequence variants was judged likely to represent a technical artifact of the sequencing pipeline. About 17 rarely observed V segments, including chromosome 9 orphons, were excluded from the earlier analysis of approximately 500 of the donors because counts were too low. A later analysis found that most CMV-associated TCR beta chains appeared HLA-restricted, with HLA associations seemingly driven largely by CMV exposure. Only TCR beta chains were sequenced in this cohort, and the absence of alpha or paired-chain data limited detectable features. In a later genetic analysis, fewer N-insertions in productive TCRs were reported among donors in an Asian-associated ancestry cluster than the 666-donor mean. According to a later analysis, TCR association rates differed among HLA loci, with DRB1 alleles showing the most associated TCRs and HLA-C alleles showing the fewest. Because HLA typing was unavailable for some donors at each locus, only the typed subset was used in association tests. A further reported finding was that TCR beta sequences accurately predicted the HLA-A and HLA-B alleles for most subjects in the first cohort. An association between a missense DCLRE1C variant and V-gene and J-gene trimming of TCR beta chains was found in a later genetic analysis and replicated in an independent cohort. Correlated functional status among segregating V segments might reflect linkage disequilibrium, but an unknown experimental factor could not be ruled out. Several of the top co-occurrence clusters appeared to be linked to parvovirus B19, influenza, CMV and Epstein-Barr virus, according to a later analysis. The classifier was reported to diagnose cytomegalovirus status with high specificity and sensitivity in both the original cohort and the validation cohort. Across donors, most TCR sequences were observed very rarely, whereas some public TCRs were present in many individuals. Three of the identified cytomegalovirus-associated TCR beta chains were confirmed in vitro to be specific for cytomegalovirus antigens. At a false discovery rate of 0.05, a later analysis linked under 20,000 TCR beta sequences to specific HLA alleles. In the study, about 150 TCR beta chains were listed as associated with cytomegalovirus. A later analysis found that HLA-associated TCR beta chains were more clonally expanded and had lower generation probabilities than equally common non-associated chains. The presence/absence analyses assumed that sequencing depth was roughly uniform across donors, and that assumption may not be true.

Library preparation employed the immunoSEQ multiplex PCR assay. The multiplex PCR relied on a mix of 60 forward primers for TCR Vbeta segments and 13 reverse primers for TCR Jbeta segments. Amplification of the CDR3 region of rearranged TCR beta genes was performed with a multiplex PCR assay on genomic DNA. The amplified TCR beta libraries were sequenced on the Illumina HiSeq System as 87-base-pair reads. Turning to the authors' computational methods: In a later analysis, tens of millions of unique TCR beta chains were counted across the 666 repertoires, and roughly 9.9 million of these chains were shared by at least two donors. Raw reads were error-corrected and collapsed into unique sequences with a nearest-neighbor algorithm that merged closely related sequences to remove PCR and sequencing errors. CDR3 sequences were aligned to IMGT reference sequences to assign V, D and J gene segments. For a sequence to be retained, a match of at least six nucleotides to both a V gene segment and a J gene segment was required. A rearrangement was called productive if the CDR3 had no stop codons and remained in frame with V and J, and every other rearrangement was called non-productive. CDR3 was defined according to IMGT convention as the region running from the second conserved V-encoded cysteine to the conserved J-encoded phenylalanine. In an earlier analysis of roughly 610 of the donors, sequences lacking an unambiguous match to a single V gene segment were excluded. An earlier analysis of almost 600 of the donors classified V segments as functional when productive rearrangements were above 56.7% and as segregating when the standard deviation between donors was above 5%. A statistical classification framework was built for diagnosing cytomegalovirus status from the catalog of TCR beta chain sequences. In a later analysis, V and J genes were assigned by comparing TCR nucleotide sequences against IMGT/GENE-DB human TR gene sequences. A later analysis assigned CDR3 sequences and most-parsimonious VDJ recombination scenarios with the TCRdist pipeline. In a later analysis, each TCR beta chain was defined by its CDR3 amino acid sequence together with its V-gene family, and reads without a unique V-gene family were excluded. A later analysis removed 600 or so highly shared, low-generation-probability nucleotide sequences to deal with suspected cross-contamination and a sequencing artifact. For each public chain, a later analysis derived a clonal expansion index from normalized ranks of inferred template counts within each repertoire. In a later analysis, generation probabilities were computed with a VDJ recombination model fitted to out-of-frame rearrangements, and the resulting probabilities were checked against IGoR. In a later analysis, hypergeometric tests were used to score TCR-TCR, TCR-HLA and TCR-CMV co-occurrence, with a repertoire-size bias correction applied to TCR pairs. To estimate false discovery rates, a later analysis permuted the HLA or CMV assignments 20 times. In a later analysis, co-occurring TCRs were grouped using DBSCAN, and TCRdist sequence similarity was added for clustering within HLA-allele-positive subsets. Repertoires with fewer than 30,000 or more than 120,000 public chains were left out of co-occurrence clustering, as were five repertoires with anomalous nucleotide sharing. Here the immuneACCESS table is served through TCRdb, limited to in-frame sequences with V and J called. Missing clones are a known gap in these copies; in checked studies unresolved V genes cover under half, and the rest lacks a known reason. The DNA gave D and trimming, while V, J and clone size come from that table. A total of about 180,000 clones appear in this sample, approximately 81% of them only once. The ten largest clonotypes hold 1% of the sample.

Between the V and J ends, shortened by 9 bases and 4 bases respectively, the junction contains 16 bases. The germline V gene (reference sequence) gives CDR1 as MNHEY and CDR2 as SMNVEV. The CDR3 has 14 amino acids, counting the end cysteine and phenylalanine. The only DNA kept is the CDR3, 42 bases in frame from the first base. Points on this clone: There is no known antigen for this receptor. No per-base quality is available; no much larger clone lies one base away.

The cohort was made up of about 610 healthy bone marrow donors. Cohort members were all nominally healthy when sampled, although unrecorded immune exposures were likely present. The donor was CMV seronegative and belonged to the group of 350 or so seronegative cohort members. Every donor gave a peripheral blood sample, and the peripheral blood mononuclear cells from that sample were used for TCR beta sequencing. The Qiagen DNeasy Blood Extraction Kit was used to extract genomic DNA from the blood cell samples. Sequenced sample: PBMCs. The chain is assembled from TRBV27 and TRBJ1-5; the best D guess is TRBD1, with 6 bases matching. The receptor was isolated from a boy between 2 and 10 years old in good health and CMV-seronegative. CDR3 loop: CASRRGEGNQPQHF. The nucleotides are TGTGCCAGTCGCAGGGGCGAGGGAAATCAGCCCCAGCATTTT.